The present T cell receptor (beta chain) was sequenced within a study of breast tumors, draining lymph nodes, adjacent tissues. TCRdb passed the multiplex PCR reads through MiXCR, listing each CDR3 protein once. The sample records 150,000 to 200,000 distinct CDR3 sequences, roughly a third being singletons. Breast cancer patients provided tissue from their axillary draining lymph nodes. About this clonotype itself: What it binds is not known. A much larger clone lies one base from this, so it may be a read error.

The CDR3 length is 14 residues. Germline lookup yields CDR1 SGDLS and CDR2 YYNGEE. Study-level results: Tumor T cell lymph node origin was a supported hypothesis, not proven.

Material: axillary lymph node tissue. The V and J genes are TRBV9 and TRBJ2-7; 11 bases match TRBD2. The receptor was derived from a female donor with breast cancer. Some clones in this sample may be carry-over from other donors' samples. The CDR3 nucleotides are TGTGCCAGCAGCGGACTAGCGGGAAACTACGGGCAGTACTTC. Translating gives CASSGLAGNYGQYF. Full variable domain (missing parts from reference TRBV9 and TRBJ2-7): DSGVTQTPKHLITATGQRVTLRCSPRSGDLSVYWYQQSLDQGLQFLIQYYNGEERAKGNILERFSAQQFPDLHSELNLSSLELGDSALYFCASSGLAGNYGQYFGPGTRLTVT.